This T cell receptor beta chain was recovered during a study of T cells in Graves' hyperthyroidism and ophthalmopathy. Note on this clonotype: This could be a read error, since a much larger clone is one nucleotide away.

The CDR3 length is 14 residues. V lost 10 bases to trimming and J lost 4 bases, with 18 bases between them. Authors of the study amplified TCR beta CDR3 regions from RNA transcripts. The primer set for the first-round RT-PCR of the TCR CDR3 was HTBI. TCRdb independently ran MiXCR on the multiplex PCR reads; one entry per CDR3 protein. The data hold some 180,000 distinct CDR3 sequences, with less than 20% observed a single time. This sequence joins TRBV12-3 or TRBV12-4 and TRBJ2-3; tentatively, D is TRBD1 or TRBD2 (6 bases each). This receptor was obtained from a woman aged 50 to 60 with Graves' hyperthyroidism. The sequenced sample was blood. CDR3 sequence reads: CATLWGAGADTQYF. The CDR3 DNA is TGTGCCACCCTGTGGGGGGCTGGGGCAGATACGCAGTATTTT.